These 20 T cell receptor beta chains came from one sample sequenced in a study of control samples from healthy donors and cancer patients. TCRdb's table, derived via immunoSEQ multiplex PCR, lists solely in-frame clones and lacks some. Counted here are about 83,000 clones, about nine tenths occurring once; the ten biggest clones make up 17%. Sequenced input: blood. The receptors derive from a man aged 45 to 65 in good health.

J is TRBJ2-7 and V is TRBV13; D ambiguous. Trimming shortened V by 5 bases and J by 0 bases, and 8 bases separated the two germline ends. The V gene's germline CDR1 is PRHDT and CDR2 FYEKMQ (reference sequence). This CDR3 region has 13 residues. CDR3 coding DNA: TGTGCCAGCAGCATTGTACACTCCTACGAGCAGTACTTC. It is translated as CASSIVHSYEQYF.

J is TRBJ1-2 and V is TRBV28; D perhaps matches TRBD1 (6 bases). Germline V gives CDR1 MDHEN, CDR2 SYDVKM. The CDR3 contains 14 residues. Trimming stripped 4 bases from V and 8 bases from J, with 17 bases between. The CDR3 nucleotides are TGTGCCAGCAGTTCTCCAGGGGAAGTAAGCGGCTACACCTTC. Its translation: CASSSPGEVSGYTF.

The rearrangement uses TRBV7-9 and TRBJ2-5, with a possible D match to TRBD2 (5 bases). The CDR3 is 14 residues long. Trimming left V 5 bases short and J 7 bases short, with 17 bases between. In germline, CDR1 is SEHNR, CDR2 FQNEAQ (reference sequence). The CDR3 nucleotides read TGTGCCAGCAGCACCGAACCGGACGGAGGGACCCAGTACTTC. Translated: CASSTEPDGGTQYF.

This chain joins TRBV4-1 and TRBJ2-7; D is undetermined. V lost 1 base and J 5 bases, leaving 9 bases between the germline ends. The V gene's germline CDR1 is MGHRA and CDR2 YSYEKL. The length of the CDR3 is 13 residues. CDR3 DNA sequence: TGCGCCAGCAGCCAAGCGTACTACAACGAGCAGTACTTC. Its translation is CASSQAYYNEQYF.

This chain connects TRBV6-1 to TRBJ1-1; D ambiguous. From germline, CDR1 is MNHNS and CDR2 SASEGT. The CDR3 spans 13 residues. The V gene lost 0 bases and the J gene lost 5 bases, with 7 bases spanning the gap. In nucleotides, the CDR3 is TGTGCCAGCAGTGAAGCCAAGGTTACTGAAGCTTTCTTT. It specifies CASSEAKVTEAFF.

This chain joins TRBV10-2 and TRBJ1-1; weak D call: TRBD1 (6 bases). The CDR3 is 14 amino acids. CDR1 is WSHSY, CDR2 SAAADI, per germline. Trimming removed 2 bases from V and 6 bases from J, with 13 bases in between. The chain's CDR3 is CASSEGRGLSEAFF. CDR3 DNA: TGCGCCAGCAGTGAGGGCAGGGGACTCTCTGAAGCTTTCTTT.

J is TRBJ1-3 and V is TRBV5-1; D is perhaps TRBD1 (6 bases). Trimming stripped 3 bases from V and 0 bases from J, with 13 bases between. There are 16 residues in the CDR3. From germline, CDR1 is SGHRS and CDR2 YFSETQ. The CDR3 nucleotides read TGCGCCAGCAGCTGGACCGGGACACCCTCTGGAAACACCATATATTTT. Protein product: CASSWTGTPSGNTIYF. Looking up the rest from reference TRBV5-1 and TRBJ1-3 gives the full variable domain: KAGVTQTPRYLIKTRGQQVTLSCSPISGHRSVSWYQQTPGQGLQFLFEYFSETQRNKGNFPGRFSGRQFSNSRSEMNVSTLELGDSALYLCASSWTGTPSGNTIYFGEGSWLTVV.

The V and J genes are TRBV3-1 (or the pseudogene TRBV3-2) and TRBJ1-5; 7 bases fit TRBD1. V was pared by 4 bases and J by 4 bases, with 10 bases of the junction left unmatched. From germline, CDR1 is LGHDT and CDR2 YNNKEL (reference sequence). This CDR3 is 16 amino acids long. DNA for the CDR3: TGTGCCAGCAGCCCCCTTGGACCGGGACAGAATCAGCCCCAGCATTTT. Residues: CASSPLGPGQNQPQHF.

The table lists this clone with a count of one. V gene TRBV27 combines with J gene TRBJ1-6, with D perhaps TRBD1 (5 bases). With 4 bases removed from V and 6 bases from J, the gap between germline ends came to 13 bases. The CDR3 has 15 residues. The V gene's germline CDR1 is MNHEY and CDR2 SMNVEV (reference sequence). Written as DNA, the CDR3 is TGTGCCAGCAGTTATGAGTGGGGCCCTAATTCACCCCTCCACTTT. Translating it yields CASSYEWGPNSPLHF.

This clone is a singleton in its sample. This chain connects TRBV6-5 to TRBJ2-3; possible D gene TRBD1, 6 bases. The CDR3 totals 16 residues. CDR1 MNHEY and CDR2 SVGAGI come from the germline V gene. The V end lost 2 bases, the J end lost 0 bases, and 12 bases lay between the germline ends. The CDR3 nucleotides read TGTGCCAGCAGTTACCTGGGGGCCGGTAGCACAGATACGCAGTATTTT. Its translation is CASSYLGAGSTDTQYF.

The V gene is TRBV19, the J gene TRBJ1-1; the D is unclear. This CDR3 region has 13 residues. Germline assignment: CDR1 LNHDA and CDR2 SQIVND (reference sequence). The V end was cut by 3 bases, the J end by 3 bases, with 8 bases between. The chain's CDR3 is CASSMEAYTEAFF. The CDR3 bases are TGTGCCAGTAGTATGGAGGCCTACACTGAAGCTTTCTTT.

V and J are TRBV7-9 and TRBJ1-2; TRBD1 aligns across 9 bases. V was pared by 1 base and J by 7 bases, with 10 bases of the junction left unmatched. Germline V gene sequence: CDR1 SEHNR, CDR2 FQNEAQ (reference sequence). The CDR3 runs 16 residues. The CDR3 region has the DNA TGTGCCAGCAGCTTAGACGGATCTGGGACAGGGTTTGGCTACACCTTC. Protein: CASSLDGSGTGFGYTF.

The rearrangement uses TRBV15 and TRBJ1-5; 11 bases match TRBD1. The CDR3 has 16 amino acids. V lost 0 bases and J lost 4; bases outside the gene matches: 2. The V gene's germline CDR1 is LNHNV and CDR2 YYDKDF (reference sequence). CDR3: CATSRERDRGNQPQHF. Here the CDR3 DNA reads TGTGCCACCAGCAGAGAGAGGGACAGGGGGAATCAGCCCCAGCATTTT.

The chain combines TRBV24-1 with TRBJ2-5, with D perhaps assigned TRBD1 or TRBD2 (5 bases each). The CDR3 is 14 residues long. V was shortened by 5 bases and J by 2 bases, with 11 bases between the two germline ends. CDR1 KGHDR and CDR2 SFDVKD come from the germline V gene. CDR3 sequence reads: CATSAPGRQETQYF. The CDR3 DNA follows: TGTGCCACCAGTGCTCCGGGACGTCAAGAGACCCAGTACTTC.

The rearrangement uses TRBV5-6 and TRBJ2-2, with 10 bases aligning to TRBD2. Losses at the gene ends were 0 bases for V and 7 bases for J; bases not matched to a gene: 0. Germline V lookup: CDR1 SGHDT, CDR2 YYEEEE. The CDR3 spans 14 residues. Here the CDR3 DNA reads TGTGCCAGCAGCTTGGGACTAGCGGGCGGGGAGCTGTTTTTT. It specifies CASSLGLAGGELFF.

V gene TRBV5-8 combines with J gene TRBJ2-2, with D perhaps TRBD1 (6 bases). There are 14 residues in the CDR3. Germline lookup yields CDR1 SGHTS and CDR2 YDEGEE. V was shortened by 3 bases and J by 5 bases, with 11 bases between the two germline ends. CDR3 region: CASSSPTGTGELFF. CDR3 DNA sequence: TGTGCCAGCAGCTCGCCTACAGGGACCGGGGAGCTGTTTTTT.

In the case of this clone: One end of the junction fails to match germline, which may point to a read error. The chain has TRBV6-1 and TRBJ1-5, with a tentative D call TRBD1 (6 bases). The CDR3 runs to 13 residues. Germline-derived CDR1 and CDR2 are MNHNS and SASEGT. The CDR3 region has the DNA TGTGCCAGCAGTGAAAGCGGGGGGGGCAGGGCCAATTTT. It is translated as CASSESGGGRANF.

The CDR3 region is CASSSNSADSSGNTIYF. The CDR3 DNA sequence: TGTGCCAGTAGTTCTAACTCCGCGGACAGCTCTGGAAACACCATATATTTT. The chain uses TRBV19 and TRBJ1-3; D perhaps matches TRBD1 (6 bases). Looked up from germline, CDR1 is LNHDA and CDR2 is SQIVND (reference sequence). There are 17 residues in the CDR3. The V end was cut by 5 bases, the J end by 0 bases, with 17 bases between.

V usage is TRBV20-1 and J usage is TRBJ2-6; D is perhaps TRBD1 or TRBD2 (5 bases each). CDR1 is DFQATT and CDR2 is SNEGSKA in the germline V gene (reference sequence). V was clipped by 3 bases and J by 0 bases, with 21 bases between them. CDR3 length equals 19 residues. In DNA form, the CDR3 reads TGCAGTGCTAGTAGGGGACCGGACCCTCGAAGCTCTGGGGCCAACGTCCTGACTTTC. Encoded protein: CSASRGPDPRSSGANVLTF.

This rearrangement joins TRBV18 to TRBJ1-4; D unclear. Between the trimmed V and J ends, which lost 1 base and 4 bases, there was a span of 22 bases. Germline CDR1 reads KGHSH; CDR2 reads LQKENI. The CDR3 covers 19 residues. CDR3 nucleotides: TGTGCCAGCTCACCACTTAAGATTGGGAAAGTCGGAGGTAATGAAAAACTGTTTTTT. Protein sequence: CASSPLKIGKVGGNEKLFF.